This TCR beta chain was identified in a study of PD-L1 blockade in urothelial cancer. Study details: Patients with male sex and bladder-origin urothelial cancer accounted for about nine tenths of the roughly 29 enrolled. Study outcomes and limitations: When pretreatment blood TCR clonality was below the median, it predicted better survival. For durable-benefit patients, tumor-associated blood clones expanded more at 3 weeks.

A spike-in of synthetic TCR analog templates was added to each PCR. The table came from immunoSEQ multiplex PCR; TCRdb's copy has only in-frame clones and leaves some out. In the table there are around 66,000 clones, about 81% of which are singletons. Trimming stripped 6 bases from V and 7 bases from J, with 13 bases between. This CDR3 region has 13 residues. Germline V gives CDR1 SGHTA, CDR2 FQGNSA. Time point reported: pretreatment peripheral blood. Concerning this clone: Its target is unknown.

The sequence was obtained from a man aged 70 or older with urothelial cancer. The gene calls are TRBV7-2 and TRBJ1-5, with TRBD1 as a possible D gene (6 bases). This sample comprised PBMCs, obtained around atezolizumab (anti-PD-L1) treatment. The DNA of the CDR3 is TGTGCCAGCAGTCTACAGGGAAACCAGCCCCAGCATTTT. Residues: CASSLQGNQPQHF.